The T cell receptor beta chain under discussion was sequenced for a study of technical replicates of blood from four donors. Per germline, CDR1 MGHRA and CDR2 YSYEKL. The CDR3 covers 17 residues. The ends were cut back, 3 bases at V and 1 base at J, with 16 bases in the middle. Generated by immunoSEQ multiplex PCR, the TCRdb table keeps only in-frame clones and is missing some. The sample shows about 88,000 clones, less than 95% of them seen only once. This rearrangement joins TRBV4-1 to TRBJ1-5; D is perhaps TRBD1 (6 bases). The receptor was isolated from a human donor in good health. Source material: T cells isolated from PBMCs. CDR3: CASSHHLGGVSNQPQHF. DNA for the CDR3: TGCGCCAGCAGCCACCATCTAGGGGGGGTAAGCAATCAGCCCCAGCATTTT.